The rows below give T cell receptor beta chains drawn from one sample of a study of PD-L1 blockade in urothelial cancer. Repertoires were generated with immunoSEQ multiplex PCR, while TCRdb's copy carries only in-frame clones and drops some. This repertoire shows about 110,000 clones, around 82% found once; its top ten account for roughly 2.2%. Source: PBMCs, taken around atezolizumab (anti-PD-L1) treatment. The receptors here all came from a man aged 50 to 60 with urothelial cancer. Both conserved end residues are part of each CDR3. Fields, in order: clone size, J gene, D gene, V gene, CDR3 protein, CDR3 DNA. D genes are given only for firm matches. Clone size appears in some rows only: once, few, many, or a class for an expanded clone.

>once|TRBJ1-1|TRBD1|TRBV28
CASSYRGRAEAFF
TGTGCCAGCAGCTACAGGGGGCGGGCTGAAGCTTTCTTT
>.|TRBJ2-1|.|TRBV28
CASRGDLSYNEQFF
TGTGCCAGCAGAGGGGACTTATCATACAATGAGCAGTTCTTC
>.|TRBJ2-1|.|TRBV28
CATARGSSYNEQFF
TGTGCCACCGCCCGAGGGAGCTCCTACAATGAGCAGTTCTTC
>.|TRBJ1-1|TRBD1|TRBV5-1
CASSQGQTPEAFF
TGCGCCAGCAGCCAGGGACAGACCCCTGAAGCTTTCTTT
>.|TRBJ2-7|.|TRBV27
CASSFGGTTPREQYF
TGTGCCAGCAGTTTCGGCGGGACCACCCCTCGCGAGCAGTACTTC
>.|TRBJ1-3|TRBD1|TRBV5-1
CASSWKDRDHSGNTIYF
TGCGCCAGCAGCTGGAAGGACAGGGACCACTCTGGAAACACCATATATTTT
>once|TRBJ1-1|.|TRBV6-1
CASSVAQGMNTEAFF
TGTGCCAGCAGTGTAGCACAGGGAATGAACACTGAAGCTTTCTTT
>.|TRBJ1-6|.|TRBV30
CAWRLGGSYNSPLHF
TGTGCCTGGAGACTGGGGGGTTCCTATAATTCACCCCTCCACTTT
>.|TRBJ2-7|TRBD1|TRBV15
CATSRDPGTGEKQYF
TGTGCCACCAGCAGAGATCCTGGGACAGGTGAGAAGCAGTACTTC
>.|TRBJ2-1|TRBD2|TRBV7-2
CASSITSGRTYNEQFF
TGTGCCAGCAGCATCACTAGCGGGAGGACCTACAATGAGCAGTTCTTC
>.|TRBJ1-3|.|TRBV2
CASRSGEGNTIYF
TGTGCCAGCAGGTCCGGGGAGGGAAACACCATATATTTT
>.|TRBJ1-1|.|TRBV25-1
CASSLAGALGAFF
TGTGCCAGCAGTCTGGCAGGGGCCCTGGGGGCTTTCTTT
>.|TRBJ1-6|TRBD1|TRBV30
CAWSNYRGINSPLHF
TGTGCCTGGAGTAACTACAGGGGGATTAATTCACCCCTCCACTTT
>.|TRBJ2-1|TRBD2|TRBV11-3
CASSRGGTSGNYNEQFF
TGTGCCAGCAGCCGGGGGGGGACTAGCGGGAACTACAATGAGCAGTTCTTC
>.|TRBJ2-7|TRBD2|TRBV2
CASSGPSGRDPYEQYF
TGTGCCAGCAGTGGGCCTAGCGGGAGGGACCCCTACGAGCAGTACTTC
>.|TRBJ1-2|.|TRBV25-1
CASSEQGSYGYTF
TGTGCCAGCAGTGAACAGGGTAGCTATGGCTACACCTTC
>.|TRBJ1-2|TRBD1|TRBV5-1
CASSLAGQNYGYTF
TGCGCCAGCAGCTTGGCGGGACAGAACTATGGCTACACCTTC
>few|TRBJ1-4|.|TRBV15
CATSRPGHNEKLFF
TGTGCCACCAGCAGGCCCGGACACAATGAAAAACTGTTTTTT
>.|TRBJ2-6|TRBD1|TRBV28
CASGGQTFSGANVLTF
TGTGCCAGTGGGGGACAGACCTTCTCTGGGGCCAACGTCCTGACTTTC
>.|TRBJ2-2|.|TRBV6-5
CASSYTSPGELFF
TGTGCCAGCAGTTACACTAGCCCCGGGGAGCTGTTTTTT
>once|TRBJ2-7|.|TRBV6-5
CASSSRKSPPYEQYF
TGTGCCAGCAGTTCTAGGAAGTCCCCACCCTACGAGCAGTACTTC
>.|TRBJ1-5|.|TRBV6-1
CASRGVNQPQHF
TGTGCCAGCAGAGGAGTCAATCAGCCCCAGCATTTT
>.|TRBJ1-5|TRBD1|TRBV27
CASISGTANQPQHF
TGTGCCAGCATCTCCGGGACAGCCAATCAGCCCCAGCATTTT
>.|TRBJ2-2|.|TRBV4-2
CASSQDTGAVTGELFF
TGTGCCAGCAGCCAAGATACGGGTGCCGTCACCGGGGAGCTGTTTTTT
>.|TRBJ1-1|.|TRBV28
CASSAAGSPEAFF
TGTGCCAGCAGTGCCGCAGGGTCCCCTGAAGCTTTCTTT
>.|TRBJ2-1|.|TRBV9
CASSVADNEQFF
TGTGCCAGCAGCGTAGCGGACAATGAGCAGTTCTTC
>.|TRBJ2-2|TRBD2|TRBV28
CASRSAGLAGRDTGELFF
TGTGCCAGCAGATCGGCGGGACTAGCGGGACGGGACACCGGGGAGCTGTTTTTT
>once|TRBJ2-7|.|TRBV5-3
CARSLVVEHRSYYEQYF
TGTGCCAGAAGCTTGGTGGTCGAGCACAGATCGTACTACGAGCAGTACTTC
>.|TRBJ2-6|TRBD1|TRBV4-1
CASSQAPGQGASGANVLTF
TGCGCCAGCAGCCAAGCGCCGGGACAGGGGGCTTCTGGGGCCAACGTCCTGACTTTC
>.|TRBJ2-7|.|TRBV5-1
CASSLGGMSYEQYF
TGCGCCAGCAGCTTGGGAGGGATGAGCTACGAGCAGTACTTC
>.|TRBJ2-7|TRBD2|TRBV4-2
CASSQDFTSGSYEQYF
TGTGCCAGCAGCCAAGATTTCACTAGCGGGAGCTACGAGCAGTACTTC
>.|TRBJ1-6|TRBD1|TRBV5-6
CASSATGGGNSPLHF
TGTGCCAGCAGCGCGACAGGGGGCGGAAATTCACCCCTCCACTTT
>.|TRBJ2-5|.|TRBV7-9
CASSLAQAPMETQYF
TGTGCCAGCAGCTTAGCACAGGCTCCTATGGAGACCCAGTACTTC
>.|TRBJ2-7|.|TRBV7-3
CASSLGFGSYEQYF
TGTGCCAGCAGCTTGGGCTTTGGCTCCTACGAGCAGTACTTC
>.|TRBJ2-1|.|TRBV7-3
CASSLQRASYNEQFF
TGTGCCAGCAGCCTACAGCGGGCCTCCTACAATGAGCAGTTCTTC
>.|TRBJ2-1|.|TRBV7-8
CASSLWAISAEQFF
TGTGCCAGCAGCTTATGGGCCATTTCTGCGGAGCAGTTCTTC
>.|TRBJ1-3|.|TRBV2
CASSEQGLGNTIYF
TGTGCCAGCAGTGAACAGGGGCTCGGAAACACCATATATTTT
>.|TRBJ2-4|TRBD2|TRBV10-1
CASSGPGLAVAKNIQYF
TGCGCCAGCAGTGGACCGGGACTAGCGGTAGCCAAAAACATTCAGTACTTC
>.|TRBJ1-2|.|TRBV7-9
CATNPLRHKGYTF
TGTGCCACCAACCCTCTAAGACACAAGGGCTACACCTTC
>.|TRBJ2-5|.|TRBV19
CASSIRETQYF
TGTGCCAGTAGTATACGGGAGACCCAGTACTTC
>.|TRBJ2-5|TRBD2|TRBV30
CAWAGREGDGKETQYF
TGTGCCTGGGCTGGTAGGGAGGGAGATGGAAAAGAGACCCAGTACTTC
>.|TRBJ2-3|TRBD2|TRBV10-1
CASSGLAGVGLRDTQYF
TGCGCCAGCAGTGGACTAGCGGGAGTCGGATTGAGGGATACGCAGTATTTT
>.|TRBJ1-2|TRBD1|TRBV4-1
CASSQGQGALYGYTF
TGCGCCAGCAGCCAAGGTCAGGGGGCTTTGTATGGCTACACCTTC
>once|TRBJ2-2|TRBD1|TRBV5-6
CATSRQGLRTGELFF
TGTGCCACCTCCAGACAGGGGTTACGGACCGGGGAGCTGTTTTTT
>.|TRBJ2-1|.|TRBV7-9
CASSLQVQGGNEQFF
TGTGCCAGCAGCTTACAAGTACAGGGCGGAAATGAGCAGTTCTTC